Described below is a single TCR beta chain sequence and its context. As yet, its antigen is unknown. The data originate from a study of beta chain features in type 1 diabetes. Points from the study as a whole: Shorter TCRB CDR3s, moderately but significantly so, were found in Type 1 diabetes patients in all four CD4+ subsets.

Naive, central memory, regulatory and stem cell-like memory cells within the CD4+ compartment were sorted using CD45RO/CCR7/CD25/CD127/CD95/CD27. Every sorted population was more than 98% pure. This CDR3 region has 16 residues. The V gene's germline CDR1 is SGHRS and CDR2 YFSETQ. V dropped 3 bases and J dropped 7; count of bases not matched to a gene: 13. The entirety of the isolated RNA underwent reverse transcription, so expressed TCRB transcripts were sequenced. Sequenced by immunoSEQ multiplex PCR; TCRdb stores in-frame clones only, minus some. The table has under 200,000 clones, less than 9.5% seen once.

The genes are TRBV5-1 and TRBJ2-7; 10 bases fit TRBD1. The specimen was central memory CD4+ T cells from blood. The TCR comes from a woman aged 18-29 years in good health. CDR3 residues: CASSSGTGVPGGEQYF. CDR3 nucleotide sequence: TGCGCCAGCAGCTCCGGGACAGGGGTTCCAGGGGGAGAGCAGTACTTC.